This T cell receptor (beta chain) was observed in a study of T cell changes during pregnancy in multiple sclerosis. CDR1 is SGHDT and CDR2 is YYEEEE in the germline V gene. The germline V and J ends were trimmed by 0 bases and 7 bases, with 17 bases remaining between them. This CDR3 is built from 16 residues. Libraries were prepared by immunoSEQ multiplex PCR; TCRdb keeps only in-frame clonotypes and omits some of them. This table has more than 75,000 clones, approximately 95% appearing once. The chain recombines TRBV5-6 with TRBJ1-5, with D tentatively TRBD1 (5 bases). The source is a female donor with multiple sclerosis, enrolled in a pregnancy study. Sequenced material: peripheral blood, taken in the first trimester of pregnancy. CDR3 loop: CASSLGGGYRIQPQHF. The CDR3 DNA reads TGTGCCAGCAGCTTGGGTGGGGGGTACAGGATCCAGCCCCAGCATTTT.